Below, one T cell receptor beta chain is given with its context. The antigen is unknown. Germline loops: CDR1 SGHTS, CDR2 YDEGEE. Trimming pared 0 bases from V and 4 bases from J, leaving 10 bases between. The CDR3 totals 14 residues. CD3+CD4+ and CD3+CD8+ cells were FACS-sorted from thawed unstimulated PBMCs. The data belong to a study of T cell clones after liver transplantation. Study-wide context: Pre-transplant mixed lymphocyte reactions yielded third-party-reactive TCRbeta sequences as comparators for graft-donor-reactive sequences.

Study outcomes and limitations: Low donor cell numbers restricted donor-reactive repertoire measurement in a couple of subjects. Graft donor-reactive T cells possibly entered the graft instead of undergoing deletion.

Produced via immunoSEQ multiplex PCR; TCRdb's table is partial and in-frame only. The table lists roughly 73,000 clones, 75% to 85% of them singletons. The chain links TRBV5-8 to TRBJ1-2, with a weak D call TRBD1 (5 bases). This clonotype originated in a human donor who received a liver transplant. Source: CD4+ T cells from blood, taken before liver transplant. This CDR3 is CASSLVSGSYGYTF. For the CDR3, the DNA is TGTGCCAGCAGCTTGGTTTCAGGGAGCTATGGCTACACCTTC.